Each of the 27 T cell receptor beta chains below was sequenced from the same sample in a study of OX40 agonist ivuxolimab in advanced cancers. The repertoire was sequenced with immunoSEQ multiplex PCR; TCRdb's copy has only in-frame clones and lacks some. The sample carries some 79,000 clones, approximately 90% recorded once. This specimen consisted of CD4+ or CD8+ T cells sorted from blood, obtained in a trial of the OX40 agonist ivuxolimab. The receptors were gathered from an adult with an advanced solid tumor such as melanoma, head and neck, liver or kidney cancer.

The V and J genes are TRBV7-8 and TRBJ1-2; 7 bases match TRBD1. Germline assignment: CDR1 SGHVS and CDR2 FQNEAQ. The V gene end was trimmed by 6 bases and the J gene end by 5 bases; junction bases not matched to a gene: 15. The CDR3 extends over 16 amino acids. CDR3 nucleotide sequence: TGTGCCAGCAGTCTTACCAGGACAGGAGATAGATATGGCTACACCTTC. This gives the protein CASSLTRTGDRYGYTF. The complete variable domain, with remaining parts taken from reference TRBV7-8 and TRBJ1-2, reads GAGVSQSPRYKVAKRGQDVALRCDPISGHVSLFWYQQALGQGPEFLTYFQNEAQLDKSGLPSDRFFAERPEGSVSTLKIQRTQQEDSAVYLCASSLTRTGDRYGYTFGSGTRLTVV.

A single count supports this clone. In nucleotides, the CDR3 is TGCGCCAGCAGCCACGTAACAGGGGGAGGGCCCCAAGAGACCCAGTACTTC. Protein product: CASSHVTGGGPQETQYF. The V and J genes are TRBV4-1 and TRBJ2-5, with a tentative D call TRBD1 (8 bases). Germline CDR1 and CDR2: MGHRA and YSYEKL. The CDR3 consists of 17 residues. The V and J ends lost 3 bases and 1 base respectively, with 18 bases between them.

In its sample, this clone was seen a few times. V usage is TRBV29-1 and J usage is TRBJ2-7; TRBD2 matches at 7 bases. V dropped 4 bases and J dropped 0; count of bases not matched to a gene: 9. Per germline, CDR1 SQVTM and CDR2 ANQGSEA. The CDR3 extends over 15 amino acids. CDR3 sequence reads: CSVAPQGGSSYEQYF. The DNA of the CDR3 is TGCAGCGTTGCCCCCCAGGGAGGGTCCTCCTACGAGCAGTACTTC.

This clone occurred once. The gene calls are TRBV5-4 and TRBJ2-3, with D perhaps TRBD1 (6 bases). The CDR3 has 15 residues. Trimming stripped 5 bases from V and 1 base from J, with 14 bases between. Per germline, CDR1 SGHNT and CDR2 YYREEE (reference sequence). CDR3 sequence reads: CASSSSGTRTDTQYF. CDR3 coding DNA: TGTGCCAGCAGTTCATCCGGGACACGCACAGATACGCAGTATTTT.

The chain employs TRBV25-1 and TRBJ2-1; D gene uncertain. CDR3 length: 15 amino acids. Per germline, CDR1 MGHDK and CDR2 SYGVNS. V was clipped by 6 bases and J by 7 bases, with 19 bases between them. CDR3 bases: TGTGCCAGCAGCCGAGCGAGCCTCCACGGGAATGAGCAGTTCTTC. This gives the protein CASSRASLHGNEQFF.

The V call is TRBV30, the J call TRBJ1-2, with 12 bases lining up with TRBD1. V lost 3 bases and J lost 7; bases outside the gene matches: 6. This CDR3 has 14 residues. Per the germline V gene, CDR1 is GTSNPN and CDR2 is SVGIG (reference sequence). CDR3 amino acids: CAWSAGTGGIGYTF. For the CDR3, the DNA is TGTGCCTGGAGCGCCGGGACAGGGGGCATTGGCTACACCTTC.

The chain has TRBV10-1 and TRBJ2-1; 11 bases fit TRBD2. CDR1 and CDR2 from the germline V gene are WNHNN and SYGVQD (reference sequence). Trimming cost V 5 bases and J 4 bases; bases outside gene matches: 4. CDR3 length equals 15 residues. The CDR3 sequence is CASSTGTSGYNEQFF. CDR3 sequence (DNA): TGCGCCAGCAGTACAGGGACTAGCGGTTACAATGAGCAGTTCTTC.

Only one count was recorded for this clone. The rearrangement joins TRBV11-3 to TRBJ2-7; 9 nucleotides align to TRBD2. V lost 3 bases, J lost 13 bases, and 13 bases stayed unmatched. The CDR3 consists of 14 residues. In germline, CDR1 is SGHNT, CDR2 YENEEA. This chain's CDR3 is CASSFGADGLAIYF. The CDR3 DNA sequence: TGTGCCAGCAGCTTTGGAGCCGACGGACTAGCGATCTACTTC.

This clone came up once. The gene calls are TRBV15 and TRBJ1-5, with 7 bases aligning to TRBD1. The V gene's germline CDR1 is LNHNV and CDR2 YYDKDF (reference sequence). This CDR3 is built from 17 residues. With V trimmed by 0 bases and J by 5 bases, 10 bases remained unmatched. CDR3 sequence reads: CATSRDLGTAIDQPQHF. The CDR3, as DNA: TGTGCCACCAGCAGAGATTTAGGGACAGCCATAGATCAGCCCCAGCATTTT.

This clone was observed a handful of times. This rearrangement joins TRBV6-1 to TRBJ1-1; no clear D. CDR3 size: 14 residues. Trimming cost V 11 bases and J 0 bases, with 16 bases left between them. Germline loops: CDR1 MNHNS, CDR2 SASEGT. The CDR3 here is CAAVEGNMNTEAFF. CDR3 bases: TGTGCCGCGGTGGAGGGTAACATGAACACTGAAGCTTTCTTT.

The chain is built from TRBV6-5 and TRBJ1-2; D uncertain. Germline loops: CDR1 MNHEY, CDR2 SVGAGI. The CDR3 is made up of 14 amino acids. Trimming removed 6 bases at V and 5 bases at J, with 16 bases between. The CDR3 protein is CASRTSGRGYGYTF. DNA of the CDR3: TGTGCCAGCAGAACCTCTGGCCGAGGATATGGCTACACCTTC.

The CDR3 loop reads CASSWGDRGDSPLHF. CDR3 nucleotide sequence: TGTGCCAGCAGCTGGGGGGACAGGGGTGATTCACCCCTCCACTTT. V usage is TRBV7-9 and J usage is TRBJ1-6, with TRBD1 matching over 10 bases. The V and J ends lost 4 bases and 8 bases, in that order; junction bases with no gene match: 5. Looked up from germline, CDR1 is SEHNR and CDR2 is FQNEAQ (reference sequence). The CDR3 length is 15 residues. Full variable domain (outside the CDR3, taken from reference TRBV7-9 and TRBJ1-6): DTGVSQNPRHKITKRGQNVTFRCDPISEHNRLYWYRQTLGQGPEFLTYFQNEAQLEKSRLLSDRFSAERPKGSFSTLEIQRTEQGDSAMYLCASSWGDRGDSPLHFGNGTRLTVT.

This clone was counted once. The V gene is TRBV6-5, the J gene TRBJ2-7; D not resolved. CDR1 MNHEY and CDR2 SVGAGI come from the germline V gene. CDR3 length: 10 residues. V was shortened by 8 bases and J by 6 bases, with 8 bases between the two germline ends. CDR3 sequence (DNA): TGTGCCAGCGGGCGCGCCGAGCAGTACTTC. Its translation is CASGRAEQYF.

This sequence joins TRBV5-1 and TRBJ2-3, with 12 bases identical to TRBD2. The CDR3 is 17 amino acids. V dropped 0 bases and J dropped 3; count of bases not matched to a gene: 5. Germline V gene sequence: CDR1 SGHRS, CDR2 YFSETQ. CDR3 sequence (DNA): TGCGCCAGCAGCTTGGCCGGGACTAGCGGGCCTACAGATACGCAGTATTTT. This encodes CASSLAGTSGPTDTQYF.

The chain employs TRBV14 and TRBJ2-7, with TRBD1 as a possible D gene (6 bases). V was trimmed by 8 bases and J by 3 bases, leaving 11 bases between them. The CDR3 length is 12 residues. Germline V gene lookup returns CDR1 SGHDN and CDR2 FVKESK. The chain's CDR3 is CASSRQVYEQYF. CDR3 in DNA: TGTGCCAGCTCCAGACAGGTCTACGAGCAGTACTTC.

The J gene is TRBJ2-3, the V gene TRBV7-7; TRBD2 agrees at 8 bases. The ends lost 5 bases at V and 3 bases at J; junction bases unmatched: 7. The germline V gene has CDR1 SSHAT and CDR2 FNYEAQ (reference sequence). CDR3 size: 15 residues. Here the CDR3 DNA reads TGTGCCAGCAGCCTTACTAGCGGAAATACAGATACGCAGTATTTT. Amino acids: CASSLTSGNTDTQYF.

The rearrangement joins TRBV6-1 to TRBJ2-7; D is ambiguous. Germline loops: CDR1 MNHNS, CDR2 SASEGT. This CDR3 is 14 amino acids long. The V end lost 0 bases, the J end lost 1 base, and 7 bases lay between the germline ends. The CDR3 is CASSEAPESYEQYF. CDR3 coding DNA: TGTGCCAGCAGTGAAGCGCCAGAATCCTACGAGCAGTACTTC.

CDR3 sequence: CASSRQVQEKLFF. The CDR3 nucleotides are TGCGCCAGCAGCCGCCAGGTTCAGGAAAAACTGTTTTTT. The chain couples TRBV4-3 to TRBJ1-4; D not certain. V was pared by 4 bases and J by 8 bases, with 11 bases between. The CDR3 length is 13 residues. The germline V gene encodes CDR1 LGHNA and CDR2 YSLEER.

This clone was detected once. The chain recombines TRBV11-2 with TRBJ2-4; 7 bases map to TRBD1. The junction had 9 bases not matched to a gene; V was cut back by 4 bases and J by 3 bases. CDR1 and CDR2 (germline): SGHAT, FQNNGV. The CDR3 length is 16 residues. CDR3 sequence reads: CASSSETGKGKNIQYF. CDR3 bases: TGTGCCAGCAGCTCCGAGACAGGGAAGGGCAAAAACATTCAGTACTTC.

The chain combines TRBV5-1 with TRBJ2-2, with D tentatively TRBD1 (6 bases). Trimming cost V 4 bases and J 2 bases, with 15 bases left between them. In germline, CDR1 is SGHRS, CDR2 YFSETQ. This CDR3 is 16 amino acids long. The CDR3 DNA follows: TGCGCCAGCAGCGTGGACAGCGGACTTAACACCGGGGAGCTGTTTTTT. Translated, it gives CASSVDSGLNTGELFF.

This chain connects TRBV28 to TRBJ2-1; D is tentatively TRBD1 or TRBD2 (6 bases each). The germline CDR1 and CDR2 sequences are MDHEN and SYDVKM. This CDR3 is 13 amino acids long. Trimming removed 9 bases from V and 3 bases from J, with 12 bases in between. For the CDR3, the DNA is TGTGCCAGTGAACAGGGACTCTACAATGAGCAGTTCTTC. Its protein product is CASEQGLYNEQFF. Full variable domain (outside the CDR3, taken from reference TRBV28 and TRBJ2-1): DVKVTQSSRYLVKRTGEKVFLECVQDMDHENMFWYRQDPGLGLRLIYFSYDVKMKEKGDIPEGYSVSREKKERFSLILESASTNQTSMYLCASEQGLYNEQFFGPGTRLTVL.

The rearrangement joins TRBV5-1 to TRBJ1-1, with a possible D match to TRBD1 (6 bases). The CDR3 extends over 14 amino acids. The germline V gene encodes CDR1 SGHRS and CDR2 YFSETQ. Trimming cost V 3 bases and J 0 bases, with 9 bases left between them. The CDR3 DNA sequence: TGCGCCAGCAGCTGGGACATCCTGAACACTGAAGCTTTCTTT. Translation gives CASSWDILNTEAFF.

V is TRBV27 and J is TRBJ2-7; perhaps D is TRBD1 or TRBD2 (5 bases each). V dropped 2 bases and J dropped 7 bases, with 18 bases sitting between them. Germline V gene data show CDR1 as MNHEY and CDR2 as SMNVEV (reference sequence). The CDR3 has 15 residues. The CDR3 sequence is CASSLEGVGAREQYF. The CDR3 DNA reads TGTGCCAGCAGTTTAGAGGGAGTTGGGGCTAGGGAGCAGTACTTC.

This clone has just one count. The rearrangement uses TRBV7-6 and TRBJ2-1; no reliable D call. V lost 5 bases and J lost 7, with 6 bases in between. The CDR3 has 11 residues. CDR1 is SGHVS and CDR2 is FNYEAQ in the germline V gene. The CDR3 nucleotides are TGTGCCAGCAGCGCACAGAATGAGCAGTTCTTC. It is translated as CASSAQNEQFF.

The chain carries TRBV7-9 and TRBJ2-6; maybe TRBD1 (5 bases). This CDR3 comprises 15 residues. The V end lost 6 bases, the J end lost 0 bases, and 9 bases lay between the germline ends. In germline, CDR1 is SEHNR, CDR2 FQNEAQ (reference sequence). The CDR3 sequence: CASRPRGSGANVLTF. The CDR3 DNA follows: TGTGCCAGCAGGCCAAGGGGCTCTGGGGCCAACGTCCTGACTTTC. The full variable domain, with the rest looked up from reference TRBV7-9 and TRBJ2-6, is DTGVSQNPRHKITKRGQNVTFRCDPISEHNRLYWYRQTLGQGPEFLTYFQNEAQLEKSRLLSDRFSAERPKGSFSTLEIQRTEQGDSAMYLCASRPRGSGANVLTFGAGSRLTVL.

This chain links TRBV29-1 with TRBJ1-1, with a tentative D call TRBD1 (5 bases). Trimming cost V 1 base and J 4 bases, with 16 bases left between them. The germline gives CDR1 SQVTM, CDR2 ANQGSEA. CDR3 length: 15 residues. The CDR3 reads CSVEGHGGKSTEAFF. The CDR3 DNA reads as TGCAGCGTTGAAGGTCACGGGGGGAAGAGCACTGAAGCTTTCTTT.

DNA of the CDR3: TGCGCCAGCAGCTTGGGAGCGGCCAGAACCACTAATGAAAAACTGTTTTTT. The encoded protein is CASSLGAARTTNEKLFF. This rearrangement joins TRBV5-1 to TRBJ1-4, with D unclear. The germline V gene encodes CDR1 SGHRS and CDR2 YFSETQ. The CDR3 length is 17 residues. V was clipped by 0 bases and J by 2 bases, with 14 bases between them. Full variable domain (rest looked up from reference TRBV5-1 and TRBJ1-4): KAGVTQTPRYLIKTRGQQVTLSCSPISGHRSVSWYQQTPGQGLQFLFEYFSETQRNKGNFPGRFSGRQFSNSRSEMNVSTLELGDSALYLCASSLGAARTTNEKLFFGSGTQLSVL.